This paragraph reports one TCR beta chain. Per germline, CDR1 MNHEY and CDR2 SVGAGI. The length of the CDR3 is 16 residues. Losses at the gene ends were 4 bases for V and 4 bases for J; bases not matched to a gene: 9. As for time point: after trial treatment. The treatment here: LDRT plus nivolumab, ipilimumab, low-dose cyclophosphamide and aspirin (RACIN trial). Donors were treated with nivolumab, ipilimumab, aspirin, and low-dose cyclophosphamide and radiotherapy. The data originate from a study of low-dose radiotherapy and immunotherapy resistance in tumors. Study context: Treatment of Cohort 1 consisted of 0.5 Gy per fraction every 2 weeks, adding up to 6.5 Gy.

TRAV- and TRBV-specific primers were used for first-strand cDNA, which covered alpha and beta chains. A roughly 20-cycle PCR with a constant-region primer and V-primer adapter amplified TCRs. Amplifying the isolated mRNA was done by in vitro transcription. TCRdb fed the reads into MiXCR, producing one record per CDR3 protein. Counted here are tens of thousands of distinct CDR3 sequences, around 20% occurring once; the ten biggest clones make up 9.5% to 15%. The input for sequencing was PBMCs, taken after low-dose radiotherapy plus immunotherapy. This receptor was taken from a female donor with ovarian cancer. V and J are TRBV6-5 and TRBJ1-1; the match to TRBD1 covers 10 bases. This CDR3 is CASSSSGTGDRTEAFF. Here the CDR3 DNA reads TGTGCCAGCAGTTCTTCCGGGACAGGGGACCGCACTGAAGCTTTCTTT.